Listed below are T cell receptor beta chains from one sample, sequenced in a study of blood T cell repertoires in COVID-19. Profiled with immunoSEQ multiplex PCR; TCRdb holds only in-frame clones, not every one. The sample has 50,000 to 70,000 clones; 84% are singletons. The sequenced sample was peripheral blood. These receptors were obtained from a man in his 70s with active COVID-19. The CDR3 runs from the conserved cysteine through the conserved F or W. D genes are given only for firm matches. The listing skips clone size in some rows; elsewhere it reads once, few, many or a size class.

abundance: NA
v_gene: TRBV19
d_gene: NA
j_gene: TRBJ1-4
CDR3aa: CATAPIGGTALNEKLFF
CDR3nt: TGTGCCACTGCCCCGATAGGAGGGACCGCCCTTAATGAAAAACTGTTTTTT

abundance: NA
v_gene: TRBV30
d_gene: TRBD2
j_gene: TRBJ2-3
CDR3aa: CAWSVLGGRMSTDTQYF
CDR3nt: TGTGCCTGGAGTGTACTGGGCGGGAGAATGAGCACAGATACGCAGTATTTT

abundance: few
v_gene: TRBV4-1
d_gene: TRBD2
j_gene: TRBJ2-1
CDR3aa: CASSQVGLAGINEQFF
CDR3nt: TGCGCCAGCAGCCAAGTGGGACTAGCGGGAATTAATGAGCAGTTCTTC

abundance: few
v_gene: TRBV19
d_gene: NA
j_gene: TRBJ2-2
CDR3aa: CASTAIRDGNTGELFF
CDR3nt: TGTGCCAGTACCGCAATCAGGGATGGGAACACCGGGGAGCTGTTTTTT

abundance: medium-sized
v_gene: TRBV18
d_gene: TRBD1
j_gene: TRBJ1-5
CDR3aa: CASSPLAAGGSNQPQHF
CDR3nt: TGTGCCAGCTCACCACTCGCGGCAGGGGGTAGCAATCAGCCCCAGCATTTT

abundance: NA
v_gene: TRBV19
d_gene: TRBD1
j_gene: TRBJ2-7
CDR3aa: CASSTTGSSYEQYF
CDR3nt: TGTGCCAGTAGTACGACAGGGAGCTCCTACGAGCAGTACTTC

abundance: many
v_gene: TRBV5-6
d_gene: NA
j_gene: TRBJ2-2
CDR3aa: CASSPSVRDTGELFF
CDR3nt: TGTGCCAGCAGTCCTAGCGTTAGGGACACCGGGGAGCTGTTTTTT

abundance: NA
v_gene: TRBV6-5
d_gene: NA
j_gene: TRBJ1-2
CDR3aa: CASSNLGGYTF
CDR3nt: TGTGCCAGCAGTAACCTCGGTGGCTACACCTTC

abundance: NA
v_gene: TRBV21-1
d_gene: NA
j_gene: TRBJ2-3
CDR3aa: CASVAQGNSTDTQYF
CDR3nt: NA

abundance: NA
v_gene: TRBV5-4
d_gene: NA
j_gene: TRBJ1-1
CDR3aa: CASAGRGEGTEAFF
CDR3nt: TGTGCCAGCGCTGGGAGGGGGGAAGGCACTGAAGCTTTCTTT

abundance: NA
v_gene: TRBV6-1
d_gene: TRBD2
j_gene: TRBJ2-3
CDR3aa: CASSELAGADTQYF
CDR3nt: TGTGCCAGCAGTGAACTAGCGGGAGCAGATACGCAGTATTTT

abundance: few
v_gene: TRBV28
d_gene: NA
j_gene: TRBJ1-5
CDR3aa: CANQGGGKNQPQHF
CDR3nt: TGTGCCAACCAAGGGGGAGGGAAGAATCAGCCCCAGCATTTT

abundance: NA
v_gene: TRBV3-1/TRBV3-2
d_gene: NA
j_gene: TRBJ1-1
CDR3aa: CASSQGHQTEAFF
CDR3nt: TGTGCCAGCAGCCAAGGCCATCAGACTGAAGCTTTCTTT

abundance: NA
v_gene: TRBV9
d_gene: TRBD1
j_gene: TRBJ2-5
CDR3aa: CASSVPGQGGTQYF
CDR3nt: TGTGCCAGCAGCGTACCGGGACAGGGTGGGACCCAGTACTTC

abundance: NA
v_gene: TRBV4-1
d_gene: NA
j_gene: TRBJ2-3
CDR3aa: CASSQRTFTDTQYF
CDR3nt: TGCGCCAGCAGCCAACGGACTTTCACAGATACGCAGTATTTT

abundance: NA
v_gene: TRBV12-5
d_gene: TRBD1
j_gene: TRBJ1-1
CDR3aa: CASGLDRGQLAFF
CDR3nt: TGTGCTAGTGGTTTGGACAGGGGGCAATTGGCTTTCTTT

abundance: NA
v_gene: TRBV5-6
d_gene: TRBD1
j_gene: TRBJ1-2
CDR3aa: CASSLGTGLYGYTF
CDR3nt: TGTGCCAGCAGCCTAGGGACAGGTCTCTATGGCTACACCTTC

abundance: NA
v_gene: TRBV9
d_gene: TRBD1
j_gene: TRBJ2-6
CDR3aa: CASSPGLGGYGANVLTF
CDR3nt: TGTGCCAGCAGCCCCGGGCTAGGGGGCTACGGGGCCAACGTCCTGACTTTC

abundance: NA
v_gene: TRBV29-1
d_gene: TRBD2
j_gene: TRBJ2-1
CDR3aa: CSVEGLAGLIDEQFF
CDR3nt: TGCAGCGTTGAAGGGCTAGCGGGATTGATCGATGAGCAGTTCTTC

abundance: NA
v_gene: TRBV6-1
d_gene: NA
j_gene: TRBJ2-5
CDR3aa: CASSSPGGWETQYF
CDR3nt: TGTGCCAGCAGTTCCCCAGGGGGGTGGGAGACCCAGTACTTC

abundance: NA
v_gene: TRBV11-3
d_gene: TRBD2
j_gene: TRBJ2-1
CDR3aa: CASSFLAGANEQFF
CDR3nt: TGTGCCAGCAGCTTTCTAGCGGGAGCCAATGAGCAGTTCTTC

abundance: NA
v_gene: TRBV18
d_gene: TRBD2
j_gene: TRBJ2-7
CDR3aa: CASSPIGGSSGSSYEQYF
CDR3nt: TGTGCCAGCTCACCAATCGGAGGATCGAGCGGGAGCTCCTACGAGCAGTACTTC

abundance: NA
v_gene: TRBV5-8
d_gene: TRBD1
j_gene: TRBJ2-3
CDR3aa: CASSFTGAGTDTQYF
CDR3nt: TGTGCCAGCAGCTTCACAGGGGCAGGCACAGATACGCAGTATTTT

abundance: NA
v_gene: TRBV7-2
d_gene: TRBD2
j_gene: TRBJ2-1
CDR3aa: CASSPLGAGGLNEQFF
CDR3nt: TGTGCCAGCAGCCCCTTAGGTGCGGGAGGGCTAAATGAGCAGTTCTTC

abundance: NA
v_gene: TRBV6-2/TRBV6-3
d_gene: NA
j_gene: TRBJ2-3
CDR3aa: CASSYGIVAGEDTQYF
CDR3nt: TGTGCCAGCAGTTACGGCATCGTGGCAGGGGAAGATACGCAGTATTTT

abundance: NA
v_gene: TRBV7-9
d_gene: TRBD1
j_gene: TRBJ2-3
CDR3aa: CASSSDRGGTDTQYF
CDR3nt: TGTGCCAGCAGCTCGGACAGGGGAGGCACAGATACGCAGTATTTT

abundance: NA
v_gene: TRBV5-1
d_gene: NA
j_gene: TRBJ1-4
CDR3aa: CASSLGGPGSANEKLFF
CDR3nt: TGCGCCAGCAGCTTGGGCGGTCCGGGGTCGGCTAATGAAAAACTGTTTTTT

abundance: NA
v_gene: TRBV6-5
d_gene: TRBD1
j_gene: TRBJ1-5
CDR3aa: CASSRDRGQPQHF
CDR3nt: TGTGCCAGCAGTCGAGACAGGGGTCAGCCCCAGCATTTT

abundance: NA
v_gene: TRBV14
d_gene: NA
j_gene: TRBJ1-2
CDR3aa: CASSQGPPRGYGYTF
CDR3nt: TGTGCCAGCAGCCAAGGACCTCCCAGGGGCTATGGCTACACCTTC

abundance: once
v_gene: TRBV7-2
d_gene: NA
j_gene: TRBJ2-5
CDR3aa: CASSPPGSSIKTQYF
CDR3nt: TGTGCCAGCAGCCCCCCTGGGTCTAGCATAAAAACCCAGTACTTC

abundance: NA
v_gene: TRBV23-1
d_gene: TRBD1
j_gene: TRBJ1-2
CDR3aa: CASSPDRGPPYGYTF
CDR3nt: TGCGCCAGCAGTCCGGACAGGGGTCCCCCCTATGGCTACACCTTC

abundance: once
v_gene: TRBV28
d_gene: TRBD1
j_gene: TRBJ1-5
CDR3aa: CASSVTGAGQPQHF
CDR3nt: TGTGCCAGCAGCGTGACAGGGGCGGGTCAGCCCCAGCATTTT

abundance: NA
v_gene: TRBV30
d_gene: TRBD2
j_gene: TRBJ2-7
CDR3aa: CAWSDRLARTYEQYF
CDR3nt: TGTGCCTGGAGTGATCGACTAGCGAGGACCTACGAGCAGTACTTC

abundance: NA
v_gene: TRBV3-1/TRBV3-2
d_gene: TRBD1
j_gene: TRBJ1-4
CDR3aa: CASSRRDRSNEKLFF
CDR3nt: TGTGCCAGCAGCCGCCGGGACAGAAGTAATGAAAAACTGTTTTTT

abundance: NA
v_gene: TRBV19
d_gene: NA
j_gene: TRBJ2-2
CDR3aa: CASSPGQWNTGELFF
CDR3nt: TGTGCCAGTAGTCCTGGACAGTGGAACACCGGGGAGCTGTTTTTT

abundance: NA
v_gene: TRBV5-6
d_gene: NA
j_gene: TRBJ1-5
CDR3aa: CASSLRGRPGASNQPQHF
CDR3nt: TGTGCCAGCAGCCTACGAGGGCGCCCGGGAGCTAGCAATCAGCCCCAGCATTTT

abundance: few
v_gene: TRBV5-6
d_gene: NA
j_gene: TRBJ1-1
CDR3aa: CASSVIGGRWAEAFF
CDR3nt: TGTGCCAGCAGCGTAATCGGGGGAAGGTGGGCTGAAGCTTTCTTT

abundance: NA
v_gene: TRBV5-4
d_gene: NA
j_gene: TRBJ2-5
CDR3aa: CASSPSGAEAQETQYF
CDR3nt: TGTGCCAGCAGCCCGTCGGGAGCGGAGGCCCAAGAGACCCAGTACTTC

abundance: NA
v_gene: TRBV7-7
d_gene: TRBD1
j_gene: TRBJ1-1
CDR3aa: CASSPRQGMNTEAFF
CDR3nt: TGTGCTAGCAGCCCTCGACAGGGCATGAACACTGAAGCTTTCTTT

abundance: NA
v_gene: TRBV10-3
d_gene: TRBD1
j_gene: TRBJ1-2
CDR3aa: CAISQDRDYGYTF
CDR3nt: TGTGCCATCAGCCAGGACAGGGACTATGGCTACACCTTC

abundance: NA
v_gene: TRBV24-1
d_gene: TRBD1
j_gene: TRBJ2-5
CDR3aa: CATSEPDREETQYF
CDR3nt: TGTGCCACCAGTGAACCGGACAGGGAAGAGACCCAGTACTTC

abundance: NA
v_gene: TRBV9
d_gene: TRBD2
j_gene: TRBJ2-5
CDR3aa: CASSVSGGRETQYF
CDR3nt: TGTGCCAGCAGCGTAAGTGGCGGGAGAGAGACCCAGTACTTC

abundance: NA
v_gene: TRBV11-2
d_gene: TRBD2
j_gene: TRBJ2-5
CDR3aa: CASSEVGTSGWETQYF
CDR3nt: TGTGCCAGCAGCGAAGTGGGGACTAGCGGGTGGGAGACCCAGTACTTC

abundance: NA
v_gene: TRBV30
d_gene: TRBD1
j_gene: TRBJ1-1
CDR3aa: CAWTRDRANEAFF
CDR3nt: TGTGCCTGGACCCGTGACAGGGCGAATGAAGCTTTCTTT

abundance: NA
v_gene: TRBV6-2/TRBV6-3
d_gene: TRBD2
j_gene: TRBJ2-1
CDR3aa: CASSKISGGGRNEQFF
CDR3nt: TGTGCCAGCAGCAAAATTAGCGGGGGGGGACGCAATGAGCAGTTCTTC

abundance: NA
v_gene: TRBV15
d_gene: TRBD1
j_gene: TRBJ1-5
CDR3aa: CATSDRGNSQPQHF
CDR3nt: TGTGCCACCAGCGACAGGGGAAACAGTCAGCCCCAGCATTTT

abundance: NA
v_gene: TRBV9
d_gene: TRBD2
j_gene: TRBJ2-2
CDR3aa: CASSVGRGTSLSPGELFF
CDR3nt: TGTGCCAGCAGCGTAGGAAGGGGGACTAGTTTGTCTCCCGGGGAGCTGTTTTTT